This T cell receptor (beta chain) originates from a study of blood T cell repertoires in COVID-19. Study details: Whether acute or convalescent, the COVID-19 samples came from the United States, Italy and Spain. Nucleic acid was either cDNA or gDNA, and it came from T cells, B-cell-depleted T cells, or PBMCs.

Original processing notes: Reference gene primer amplification in the assay estimated nucleated cell counts. Sequencing used immunoSEQ multiplex PCR; TCRdb keeps in-frame clones, though not all of them. Clone size and V and J calls were adopted from that table, with D and trimming inferred from the DNA. Of some 250,000 clones in the sample, 88% are singletons; the top ten hold around 0.8%. The CDR3 extends over 14 amino acids. The germline V and J ends were trimmed by 5 bases and 5 bases, with 16 bases remaining between them. Per the germline V gene, CDR1 is MNHEY and CDR2 is SVGAGI. The sequence derives from a woman younger than 45 with acute or convalescent COVID-19. Material for sequencing was peripheral blood. The chain joins TRBV6-5 to TRBJ2-7, with D possibly being TRBD2 (6 bases). In DNA form, the CDR3 reads TGTGCCAGCAGTCTGCCGACTAGGCCCCACGAGCAGTACTTC. Translating it yields CASSLPTRPHEQYF.